A selection of T cell receptor beta chains follows, all from one sample in a study of T cell responses to AZD1222 COVID-19 vaccine. Here immunoSEQ multiplex PCR was the method, and the copy in TCRdb shows in-frame clones only, minus some. The sample carries 100,000 to 150,000 clones, over 75% recorded once. Material: peripheral blood, obtained on day 0 of AZD1222 vaccination. These TCRs come from an adult in good health. CDR3s include the opening cysteine and the closing phenylalanine or tryptophan. D genes are given only for firm matches. Clone size is not always given. Where it is, it says once, few, many or a class for expanded clones.

size	V	J	length	D	CDR3	DNA
NA	TRBV25-1	TRBJ2-6	16	NA	CASSEGRSSGANVLTF	TGTGCCAGCAGTGAGGGTCGGAGCTCTGGGGCCAACGTCCTGACTTTC
NA	TRBV5-1	TRBJ2-1	14	NA	CASNPASSYNEQFF	TGCGCCAGCAATCCGGCTAGCTCCTACAATGAGCAGTTCTTC
NA	TRBV9	TRBJ2-2	13	NA	CASGGVASGELFF	TGTGCCAGCGGGGGTGTTGCGTCCGGGGAGCTGTTTTTT
NA	TRBV5-6	TRBJ1-3	16	NA	CASSLAARTSGNTIYF	TGTGCCAGCAGCCTGGCGGCCCGGACCTCTGGAAACACCATATATTTT
few	TRBV27	TRBJ2-1	14	TRBD2	CASSLTGRESEQFF	TGTGCCAGCAGTTTAACGGGGAGGGAGTCTGAGCAGTTCTTC
NA	TRBV5-4	TRBJ2-3	15	TRBD2	CASSRSGGAPDTQYF	TGTGCCAGCAGCAGAAGCGGGGGGGCCCCCGATACGCAGTATTTT
NA	TRBV5-1	TRBJ2-3	15	TRBD1	CASSSGTGVTDTQYF	TGCGCCAGCAGCTCCGGGACAGGGGTCACAGATACGCAGTATTTT
few	TRBV7-2	TRBJ1-6	15	TRBD1	CASSPPQGAASPLHF	TGTGCCAGCAGCCCCCCTCAGGGGGCGGCTTCACCCCTCCACTTT
few	TRBV6-5	TRBJ1-1	15	NA	CASRDSLIMNTEAFF	TGTGCCAGCAGGGACAGCCTCATTATGAACACTGAAGCTTTCTTT
NA	TRBV12-3/TRBV12-4	TRBJ1-1	12	NA	CASSLGNTEAFF	TGTGCCAGCAGTTTGGGGAACACTGAAGCTTTCTTT
few	TRBV9	TRBJ2-5	16	TRBD1	CASSPRGRTAQETQYF	TGTGCCAGCAGCCCCAGGGGGCGGACAGCCCAAGAGACCCAGTACTTC
NA	TRBV3-1/TRBV3-2	TRBJ2-7	15	TRBD1	CASSPCGTGSYEQYF	TGTGCCAGCAGCCCTTGTGGGACAGGGAGCTACGAGCAGTACTTC
NA	TRBV4-3	TRBJ1-2	19	TRBD1	CASSQGAPGQSDFRYGYTF	TGCGCCAGCAGCCAAGGCGCCCCGGGACAGTCCGATTTTCGGTATGGCTACACCTTC
NA	TRBV28	TRBJ2-7	14	NA	CASLESAPSYEQYF	TGTGCCAGCCTCGAGAGCGCCCCCTCCTACGAGCAGTACTTC
NA	TRBV5-1	TRBJ1-1	15	NA	CASSLETPRNTEAFF	TGCGCCAGCAGCTTGGAAACGCCTAGGAACACTGAAGCTTTCTTT
NA	TRBV6-2/TRBV6-3	TRBJ1-1	14	NA	CASSPSRSNTEAFF	TGTGCCAGCAGCCCATCGAGGAGTAACACTGAAGCTTTCTTT
NA	TRBV7-2	TRBJ1-2	15	NA	CASSYTGGSNYGYTF	TGTGCCAGCAGCTACACCGGGGGCTCTAACTATGGCTACACCTTC
NA	TRBV28	TRBJ1-1	12	NA	CASSLYQGRAFF	TGTGCCAGCAGTTTATATCAGGGTAGAGCTTTCTTT
NA	TRBV7-9	TRBJ1-4	18	NA	CASSLGYSSLATNEKLFF	TGTGCCAGCAGCTTAGGGTACAGCTCGCTGGCGACTAATGAAAAACTGTTTTTT
once	TRBV4-2	TRBJ2-4	20	TRBD2	CASILELAGTPVGNKNIQYF	TGTGCCAGCATCCTAGAGTTAGCGGGGACCCCCGTTGGGAATAAGAACATTCAGTACTTC
NA	TRBV7-8	TRBJ1-5	21	TRBD1	CASSLEKGREGALYSNQPQHF	TGTGCCAGCAGCTTAGAGAAGGGGAGGGAGGGGGCCCTCTATAGCAATCAGCCCCAGCATTTT
NA	TRBV28	TRBJ1-5	12	NA	CASSLPEGPQHF	TGTGCCAGCAGTTTACCCGAAGGGCCCCAGCATTTT
NA	TRBV13	TRBJ1-6	15	TRBD1	CASSARTGYNSPLHF	TGTGCCAGCAGCGCCCGGACAGGTTATAATTCACCCCTCCACTTT
NA	TRBV19	TRBJ2-1	15	NA	CASSPRTSSYNEQFF	TGTGCCAGTAGTCCCCGGACCAGCTCCTACAATGAGCAGTTCTTC
NA	TRBV2	TRBJ1-1	14	NA	CASIATTTGLGAFF	TGTGCCAGCATCGCGACTACGACAGGCTTGGGAGCTTTCTTT
NA	TRBV19	TRBJ1-1	12	NA	CASSPGTPRAFF	TGTGCCAGTAGTCCCGGGACTCCCAGAGCTTTCTTT
NA	TRBV6-2/TRBV6-3	TRBJ1-1	15	TRBD1	CASSSRTGSRWGAFF	TGTGCCAGCAGTTCGAGGACAGGGTCGCGATGGGGAGCTTTCTTT
NA	TRBV5-1	TRBJ2-2	15	NA	CASRSTAFGTGELFF	TGCGCCAGCAGGTCAACAGCTTTCGGCACCGGGGAGCTGTTTTTT
NA	TRBV19	TRBJ2-4	12	NA	CASREAKNIQYF	TGTGCCAGTAGAGAAGCCAAAAACATTCAGTACTTC
NA	TRBV19	TRBJ2-1	12	NA	CASSLHYNEQFF	TGTGCCAGTAGTCTACATTACAATGAGCAGTTCTTC
NA	TRBV2	TRBJ1-1	16	NA	CASSELYRGFSTEAFF	TGTGCCAGCAGTGAATTGTATAGGGGATTTAGCACTGAAGCTTTCTTT
few	TRBV7-6	TRBJ2-7	13	NA	CASSLQAQSEQYF	TGTGCCAGCAGCTTGCAGGCTCAGTCCGAGCAGTACTTC
NA	TRBV2	TRBJ1-2	12	TRBD1	CASRDRGGGYTF	TGTGCCAGCCGGGACAGGGGTGGAGGCTACACCTTC
once	TRBV7-2	TRBJ2-2	15	TRBD1	CASSFVTGGGGELFF	TGTGCCAGCAGCTTTGTTACAGGGGGAGGCGGGGAGCTGTTTTTT
NA	TRBV7-2	TRBJ2-1	15	NA	CASSLVTGSVGEQFF	TGTGCCAGCAGCTTAGTTACGGGCTCCGTTGGGGAGCAGTTCTTC
NA	TRBV18	TRBJ1-1	14	NA	CASSTGLTNTEAFF	TGTGCCAGCTCAACGGGACTTACAAACACTGAAGCTTTCTTT